The present entry profiles one TCR beta chain with its context. Its antigen is undetermined. The data belong to a study of cytomegalovirus exposure and HLA in healthy donors. Study-wide points: Rarity characterized most TCR sequences, yet some public TCRs appeared in many donors.

From germline, CDR1 is GTSNPN and CDR2 SVGIG (reference sequence). CDR3 length: 12 amino acids. V lost 8 bases, J lost 1 base, and 4 bases stayed unmatched. With 60 Vbeta and 13 Jbeta primers, the PCR was carried out. The data were produced by immunoSEQ multiplex PCR, yet TCRdb's version contains in-frame clones alone and is incomplete. The data contain about 230,000 clones, roughly four fifths of them singletons. This clonotype was sampled from a middle-aged woman in good health and CMV-seronegative. The sequencing sample was made of PBMCs. This chain joins TRBV30 and TRBJ1-1, with 7 bases lining up with TRBD1. The DNA for the CDR3 is TGTGCCGGACAGGTTGGGAACACTGAAGCTTTCTTT. Amino acids: CAGQVGNTEAFF.